This paragraph reports one T cell receptor beta chain. These data come from a study of Ad26.COV2.S vaccination and SARS-CoV-2 variants. Study-level background: This donor came from the COV1001 trial of Ad26.COV2.S.

V was clipped by 7 bases and J by 4 bases; unmatched bases: 9. CDR3 length equals 15 residues. Germline V gene lookup returns CDR1 MDHEN and CDR2 SYDVKM. The treatment was: 15 to 20 received Ad26.COV2.S at low or high dose, single or two shots; several received placebo; per-sample allocation not given. Sampling was done on day 63 after the first vaccine or placebo injection. Clones were sequenced by immunoSEQ multiplex PCR, and TCRdb holds only the in-frame ones, with some missing. This table has some 390,000 clones, 75% to 90% appearing once. The TCR originated in a person between 18 and 65 years old who received the Ad26.COV2.S COVID-19 vaccine or a placebo. The chain has TRBV28 and TRBJ1-2, with 10 bases lining up with TRBD1. Sequencing was performed on peripheral blood, taken in a trial of Ad26.COV2.S vaccine versus placebo. The CDR3: CASIPGRTGGYGYTF. CDR3 nucleotides: TGTGCCAGCATTCCCGGAAGGACAGGGGGCTATGGCTACACCTTC.